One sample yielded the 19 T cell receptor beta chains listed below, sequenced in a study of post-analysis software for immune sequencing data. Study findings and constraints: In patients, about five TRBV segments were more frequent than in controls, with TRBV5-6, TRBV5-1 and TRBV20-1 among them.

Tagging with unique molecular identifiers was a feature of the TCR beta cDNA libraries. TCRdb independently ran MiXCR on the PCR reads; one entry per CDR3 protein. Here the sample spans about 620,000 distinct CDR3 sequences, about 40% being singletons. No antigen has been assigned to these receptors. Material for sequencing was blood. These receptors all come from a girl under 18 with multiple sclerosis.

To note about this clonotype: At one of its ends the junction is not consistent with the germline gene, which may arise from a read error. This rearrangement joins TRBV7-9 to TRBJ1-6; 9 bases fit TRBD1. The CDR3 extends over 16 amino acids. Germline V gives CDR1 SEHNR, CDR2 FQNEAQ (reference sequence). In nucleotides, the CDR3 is TGTGCCGGCAGCTACCGGACAGGGGTCAAAGATTCACCCCTCCACTTT. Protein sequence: CAGSYRTGVKDSPLHF.

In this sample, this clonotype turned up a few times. The CDR3 bases are TGTGCCAGCAACGACAGGGGGACCGGGGAGCTGTTTTTT. This translates into CASNDRGTGELFF. V is TRBV7-2 and J is TRBJ2-2, with 9 bases lining up with TRBD1. Germline lookup yields CDR1 SGHTA and CDR2 FQGNSA. The CDR3 is 13 residues long. Trimming took 7 bases from V and 5 from J; bases not matched to a gene: 2.

CDR3 sequence reads: CASSLTGTSYNEQFF. CDR3 DNA: TGTGCCAGCAGCCTCACCGGGACTAGCTACAATGAGCAGTTCTTC. This chain connects TRBV7-2 to TRBJ2-1, with 8 bases fitting TRBD2. The V gene's germline CDR1 is SGHTA and CDR2 FQGNSA. The CDR3 extends over 15 amino acids. V lost 5 bases to trimming and J lost 3 bases; unmatched junction nucleotides: 6. Variable domain in full (rest from reference TRBV7-2 and TRBJ2-1): GAGVSQSPSNKVTEKGKDVELRCDPISGHTALYWYRQSLGQGLEFLIYFQGNSAPDKSGLPSDRFSAERTGGSVSTLTIQRTQQEDSAVYLCASSLTGTSYNEQFFGPGTRLTVL.

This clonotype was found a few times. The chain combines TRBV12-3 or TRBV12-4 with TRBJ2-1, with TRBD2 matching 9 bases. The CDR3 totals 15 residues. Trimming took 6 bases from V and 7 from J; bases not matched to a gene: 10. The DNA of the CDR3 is TGTGCCAGCAGGCCCTTAGCGGGAGTAGTTAATGAGCAGTTCTTC. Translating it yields CASRPLAGVVNEQFF.

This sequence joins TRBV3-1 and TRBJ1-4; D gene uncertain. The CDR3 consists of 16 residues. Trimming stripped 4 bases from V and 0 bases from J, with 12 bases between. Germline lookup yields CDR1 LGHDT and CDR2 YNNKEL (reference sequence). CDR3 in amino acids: CASSRLRPATNEKLFF. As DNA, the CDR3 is TGTGCCAGCAGCCGTCTAAGGCCTGCAACTAATGAAAAACTGTTTTTT.

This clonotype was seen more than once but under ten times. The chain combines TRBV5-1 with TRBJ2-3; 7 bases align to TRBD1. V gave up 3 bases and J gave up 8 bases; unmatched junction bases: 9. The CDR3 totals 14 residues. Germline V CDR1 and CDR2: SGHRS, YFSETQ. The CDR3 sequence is CASSSPPTGFTQYF. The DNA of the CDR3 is TGCGCCAGCAGCTCACCTCCGACAGGGTTTACGCAGTATTTT. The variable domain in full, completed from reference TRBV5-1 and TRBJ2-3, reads KAGVTQTPRYLIKTRGQQVTLSCSPISGHRSVSWYQQTPGQGLQFLFEYFSETQRNKGNFPGRFSGRQFSNSRSEMNVSTLELGDSALYLCASSSPPTGFTQYFGPGTRLTVL.

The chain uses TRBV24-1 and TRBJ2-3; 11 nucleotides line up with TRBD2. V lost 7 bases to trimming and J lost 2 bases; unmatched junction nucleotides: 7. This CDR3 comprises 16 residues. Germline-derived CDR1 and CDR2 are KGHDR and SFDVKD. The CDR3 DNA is TGTGCCACCAGCGCTGGGACTAGCGGTTTCACAGATACGCAGTATTTT. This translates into CATSAGTSGFTDTQYF.

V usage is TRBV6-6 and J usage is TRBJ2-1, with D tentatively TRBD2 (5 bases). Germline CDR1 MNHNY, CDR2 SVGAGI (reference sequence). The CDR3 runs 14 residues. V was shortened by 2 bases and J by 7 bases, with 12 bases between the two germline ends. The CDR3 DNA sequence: TGTGCCAGCAGTTACATCGGGCGCGGGAATGAGCAGTTCTTC. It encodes CASSYIGRGNEQFF.

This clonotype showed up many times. The CDR3 DNA follows: TGCAGTGCAAGCCCTGGGGAGAAGCAGTACTTC. Its translation is CSASPGEKQYF. The chain joins TRBV20-1 to TRBJ2-5; a possible D gene is TRBD2 (5 bases). Germline CDR1 is DFQATT and CDR2 is SNEGSKA (reference sequence). CDR3 length equals 11 residues. Trimming left V 6 bases short and J 11 bases short, with 16 bases between.

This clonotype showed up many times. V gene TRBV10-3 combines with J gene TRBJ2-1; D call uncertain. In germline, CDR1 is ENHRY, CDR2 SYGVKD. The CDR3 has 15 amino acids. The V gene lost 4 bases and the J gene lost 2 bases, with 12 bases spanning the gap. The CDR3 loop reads CAISAARAPYNEQFF. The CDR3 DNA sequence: TGTGCCATCAGTGCCGCACGGGCACCCTACAATGAGCAGTTCTTC.

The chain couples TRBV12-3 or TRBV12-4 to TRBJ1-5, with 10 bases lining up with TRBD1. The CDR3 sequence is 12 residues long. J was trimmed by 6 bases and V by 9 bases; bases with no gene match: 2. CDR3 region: CASRQGAQPQHF. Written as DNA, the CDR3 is TGTGCCAGTCGACAGGGGGCTCAGCCCCAGCATTTT.

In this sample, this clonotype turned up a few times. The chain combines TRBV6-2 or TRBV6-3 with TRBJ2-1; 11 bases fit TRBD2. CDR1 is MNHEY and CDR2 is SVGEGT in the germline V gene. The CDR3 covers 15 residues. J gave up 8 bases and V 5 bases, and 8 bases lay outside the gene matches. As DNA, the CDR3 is TGTGCCAGCAGTCAGGCTAGCGGGAGGCTCGATGAGCAGTTCTTC. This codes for CASSQASGRLDEQFF.

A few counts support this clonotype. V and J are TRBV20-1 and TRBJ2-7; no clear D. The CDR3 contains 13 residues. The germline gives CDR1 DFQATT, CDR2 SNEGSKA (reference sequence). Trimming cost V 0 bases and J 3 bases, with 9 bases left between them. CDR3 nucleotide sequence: TGCAGTGCTAGAGAACCCGGTTTCTACGAGCAGTACTTC. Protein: CSAREPGFYEQYF.

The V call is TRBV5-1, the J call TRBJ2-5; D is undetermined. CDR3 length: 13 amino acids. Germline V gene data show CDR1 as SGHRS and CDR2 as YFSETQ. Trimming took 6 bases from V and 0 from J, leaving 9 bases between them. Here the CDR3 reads CASNVGNQETQYF. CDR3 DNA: TGCGCCAGCAATGTGGGGAACCAAGAGACCCAGTACTTC. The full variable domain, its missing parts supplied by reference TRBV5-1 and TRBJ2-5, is KAGVTQTPRYLIKTRGQQVTLSCSPISGHRSVSWYQQTPGQGLQFLFEYFSETQRNKGNFPGRFSGRQFSNSRSEMNVSTLELGDSALYLCASNVGNQETQYFGPGTRLLVL.

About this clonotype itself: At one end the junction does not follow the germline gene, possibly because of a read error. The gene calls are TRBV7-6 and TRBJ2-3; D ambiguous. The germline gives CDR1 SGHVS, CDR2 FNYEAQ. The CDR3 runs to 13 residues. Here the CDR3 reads CAGSLEGADSQYF. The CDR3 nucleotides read TGTGCCGGCAGCTTAGAAGGAGCAGATTCGCAGTATTTT.

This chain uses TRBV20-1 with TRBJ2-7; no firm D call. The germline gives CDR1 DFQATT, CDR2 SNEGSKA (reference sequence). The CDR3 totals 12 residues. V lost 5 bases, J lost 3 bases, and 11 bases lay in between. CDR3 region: CSAEGIGYEQYF. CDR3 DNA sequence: TGCAGTGCTGAAGGGATCGGCTACGAGCAGTACTTC.

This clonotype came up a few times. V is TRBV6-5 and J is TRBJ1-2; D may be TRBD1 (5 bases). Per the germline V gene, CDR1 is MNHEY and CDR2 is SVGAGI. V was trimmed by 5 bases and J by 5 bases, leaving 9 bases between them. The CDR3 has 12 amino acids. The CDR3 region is CASSASGYGYTF. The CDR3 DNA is TGTGCCAGCAGTGCCTCAGGGTATGGCTACACCTTC.

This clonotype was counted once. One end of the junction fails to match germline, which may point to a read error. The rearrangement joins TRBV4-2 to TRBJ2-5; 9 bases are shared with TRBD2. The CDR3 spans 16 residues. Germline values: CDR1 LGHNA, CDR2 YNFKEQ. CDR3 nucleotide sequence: TGTGCCAGCAGCCAAGAGCGGGGGGGGGGACAAGTGACCCAGTACTTC. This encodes CASSQERGGGQVTQYF.

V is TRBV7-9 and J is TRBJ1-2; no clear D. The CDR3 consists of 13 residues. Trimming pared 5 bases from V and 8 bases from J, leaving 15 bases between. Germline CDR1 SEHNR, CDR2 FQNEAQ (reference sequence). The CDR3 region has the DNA TGTGCCAGCAGCGACCACGCGGGAGGAGGCTACACCTTC. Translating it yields CASSDHAGGGYTF.